These T cell receptor beta chains were read from a single sample in a study of blood T cell repertoires in COVID-19. Sequenced by immunoSEQ multiplex PCR; TCRdb stores in-frame clones only, minus some. The data show about 340,000 clones, approximately 86% seen once. Sequenced: peripheral blood. These receptors originate from a woman aged 55-75 years with COVID-19, enrolled during active disease. Both conserved end residues are part of each CDR3. The order of the fields is clone size, J gene, V gene, D gene, CDR3 protein, CDR3 DNA. D genes are given only for firm matches. Rows give clone size only sometimes, using once, few, many, or a class for an expanded clone.

>-|TRBJ2-3|TRBV11-2|TRBD2
CASNRSPLTSGNTDTQYF
TGTGCCAGCAACAGAAGCCCGCTGACTAGCGGGAACACAGATACGCAGTATTTT
>once|TRBJ1-1|TRBV18|-
CASSPTGYTEAFF
TGTGCCAGCTCACCCACAGGGTACACTGAAGCTTTCTTT
>-|TRBJ2-7|TRBV5-4|TRBD2
CASSLVSGGAGEQYF
TGTGCCAGCAGCTTGGTTAGCGGGGGGGCCGGCGAGCAGTACTTC
>few|TRBJ2-1|TRBV10-3|TRBD2
CATGPWPRTSSYNEQFF
TGTGCCACGGGGCCCTGGCCCCGGACTAGCTCCTACAATGAGCAGTTCTTC
>-|TRBJ2-2|TRBV5-4|-
CASSFSAGELFF
TGTGCCAGCAGCTTTTCCGCCGGGGAGCTGTTTTTT
>-|TRBJ2-4|TRBV27|TRBD1
CASSFSGQGAKNIQYF
TGTGCCAGCAGTTTTTCGGGACAGGGAGCCAAAAACATTCAGTACTTC
>-|TRBJ1-1|TRBV5-4|-
CASIKGPPSTEAFF
TGTGCCAGCATAAAGGGGCCGCCCTCCACTGAAGCTTTCTTT
>-|TRBJ1-2|TRBV3-1/TRBV3-2|-
CASSHLRGNYGYTF
TGTGCCAGCAGCCACCTCAGGGGTAACTATGGCTACACCTTC
>-|TRBJ1-1|TRBV30|-
CAWSVRQMNTEAFF
TGTGCCTGGAGTGTAAGACAGATGAACACTGAAGCTTTCTTT
>-|TRBJ2-5|TRBV2|-
CASSDIRPETQYF
TGTGCCAGCAGTGATATCAGGCCAGAGACCCAGTACTTC
>-|TRBJ1-6|TRBV6-5|-
CASSYGPGGAESPLHF
TGTGCCAGCAGTTACGGGCCGGGAGGAGCAGAGTCACCCCTCCACTTT
>-|TRBJ2-2|TRBV7-2|-
CASSQRRVDSGELFF
TGTGCCAGCAGCCAGAGGCGCGTAGATAGCGGGGAGCTGTTTTTT
>-|TRBJ2-7|TRBV19|TRBD1
CASSIARDRDYEQYF
TGTGCCAGTAGTATAGCGAGGGACAGGGACTACGAGCAGTACTTC
>-|TRBJ2-7|TRBV18|TRBD2
CASSPLSTLAGAVKRSYEQYF
TGTGCCAGCTCACCACTTTCGACGCTAGCGGGGGCCGTCAAACGCTCCTACGAGCAGTACTTC
>-|TRBJ1-1|TRBV9|-
CASSVQGANTEAFF
TGTGCCAGCAGCGTACAGGGCGCTAACACTGAAGCTTTCTTT
>-|TRBJ1-1|TRBV5-1|TRBD1
CASSSTGRTEAFF
TGCGCCAGCAGCTCGACAGGGAGGACTGAAGCTTTCTTT
>-|TRBJ1-1|TRBV27|-
CASSLHDRTNTEAFF
TGTGCCAGCAGTTTGCATGACAGGACGAACACTGAAGCTTTCTTT
>-|TRBJ2-3|TRBV18|TRBD1
CASSPDRAGTQYF
TGTGCCAGCTCCCCGGACAGGGCGGGTACGCAGTATTTT
>-|TRBJ1-3|TRBV18|TRBD1
CASSLHPGQVGVSGNTIYF
TGTGCCAGCTCACTTCATCCGGGACAGGTCGGGGTAAGTGGAAACACCATATATTTT
>-|TRBJ1-1|TRBV6-5|-
CASIGQNTEAFF
TGTGCCAGCATAGGACAGAACACTGAAGCTTTCTTT
>-|TRBJ2-2|TRBV5-6|TRBD1
CASSLGDRVYTGELFF
TGTGCCAGCAGCTTGGGGGACAGGGTTTACACCGGGGAGCTGTTTTTT
>-|TRBJ2-1|TRBV9|-
CASSTGDNSYNEQFF
TGTGCCAGCAGCACCGGGGACAACTCCTACAATGAGCAGTTCTTC
>-|TRBJ1-3|TRBV6-6|-
CASSYQGVIYF
TGTGCCAGCAGTTACCAAGGGGTCATATATTTT
>few|TRBJ1-5|TRBV7-2|TRBD1
CASSHGQGGNQPQHF
TGTGCCAGCAGTCACGGACAGGGGGGTAATCAGCCCCAGCATTTT
>-|TRBJ2-1|TRBV7-8|-
CASSLDRMNEQFF
TGTGCCAGCAGCTTAGACAGGATGAATGAGCAGTTCTTC
>-|TRBJ2-7|TRBV5-6|-
CASSPGTLATYEQYF
TGTGCCAGCAGCCCCGGGACTTTAGCCACCTACGAGCAGTACTTC
>-|TRBJ2-1|TRBV11-2|-
CASSSVRGLGLGEQFF
TGTGCCAGCAGCTCAGTACGGGGACTGGGCTTGGGTGAGCAGTTCTTC
>-|TRBJ2-5|TRBV3-1/TRBV3-2|TRBD1
CASSQDTGGETQYF
TGTGCCAGCAGCCAAGATACAGGGGGGGAGACCCAGTACTTC
>few|TRBJ1-5|TRBV12-3/TRBV12-4|-
CASSQNNQPQHF
TGTGCCAGCAGCCAAAATAATCAGCCCCAGCATTTT
>once|TRBJ1-5|TRBV7-3|-
CASSLAVNQPQHF
TGTGCCAGCAGCTTAGCAGTCAATCAGCCCCAGCATTTT
>once|TRBJ1-4|TRBV30|TRBD1
CAIGQGGVSEKLFF
TGTGCTATAGGACAGGGGGGCGTTTCTGAAAAACTGTTTTTT
>-|TRBJ2-3|TRBV6-4|TRBD2
CASSDSRTRSTHTQYF
TGTGCCAGCAGTGACTCTCGGACTAGGTCCACGCATACGCAGTATTTT
>-|TRBJ2-3|TRBV5-6|TRBD1
CASSLVQGFADTQYF
TGTGCCAGCAGCTTGGTACAGGGGTTCGCAGATACGCAGTATTTT
>-|TRBJ1-3|TRBV7-7|-
CASSPQGPLSGNTIYF
TGTGCCAGCAGCCCACAGGGCCCACTCTCTGGAAACACCATATATTTT
>-|TRBJ1-2|TRBV19|TRBD1
CASSEVPIDRGTNGYTF
TGTGCCAGTAGTGAAGTACCTATCGACAGGGGAACGAATGGCTACACCTTC
>-|TRBJ2-5|TRBV24-1|TRBD1
CATSDPQGDGETQYF
TGTGCCACCAGTGACCCTCAGGGGGACGGCGAGACCCAGTACTTC
>-|TRBJ2-1|TRBV7-8|-
CASSFTGAGGNEQFF
TGTGCCAGCAGCTTTACAGGGGCCGGGGGCAATGAGCAGTTCTTC
>-|TRBJ2-7|TRBV27|TRBD1
CASSSLPPRAGGFYEQYF
TGTGCCAGCAGTTCGCTACCCCCCCGGGCAGGGGGCTTCTACGAGCAGTACTTC
>-|TRBJ2-7|TRBV6-2/TRBV6-3|-
CASSYLNIEWALYEQYF
TGTGCCAGCAGTTACCTAAACATCGAGTGGGCTCTCTACGAGCAGTACTTC
>few|TRBJ1-1|TRBV7-9|TRBD1
CASSAGQGSALRTEAFF
TGTGCCAGCAGCGCCGGACAGGGAAGTGCTTTGAGGACTGAAGCTTTCTTT